The present T cell receptor (beta chain) was sequenced within a study of blood T cell repertoires in COVID-19. Study-wide context: The study drew acute and convalescent COVID-19 samples from the United States, Italy and Spain. Sources were T cells, B-cell-depleted T cells, or PBMCs; the material itself was cDNA or gDNA.

In the study's own analysis: Amplifying reference gene primers gave estimates of nucleated cell counts. Profiling relied on immunoSEQ multiplex PCR, and the TCRdb table lists in-frame clones only, not all of them. For V, J and clone size, that table is used; D and trimming come from the DNA. The data show about 120,000 clones, around 90% seen once. Only one count was recorded for this clone. V was trimmed by 4 bases and J by 3 bases, leaving 15 bases between them. This CDR3 has 15 amino acids. Germline-derived CDR1 and CDR2 are MNHEY and SVGEGT. The receptor was isolated from a woman in her 50s with active or convalescent COVID-19. The sample consisted of peripheral blood. This chain joins TRBV6-2 or TRBV6-3 and TRBJ2-5; D unclear. The CDR3 coding sequence is TGTGCCAGCAGTTGGGTTTTGTCGGGTAAAGAGACCCAGTACTTC. Translated: CASSWVLSGKETQYF.